A single TCR beta chain is shown here with its context. Its target is unknown. The data were obtained in a study of T-cell memory formation after mild COVID-19. Overall study findings and caveats: CM and EM subsets held most contracting CD4+ clones; EMRA held CD8+ ones.

One entry per CDR3 protein, called by TCRdb with MiXCR from the 5' RACE reads. Among approximately 150,000 distinct CDR3 sequences listed, about 15% were seen once. The CDR3 has 15 residues. Germline assignment: CDR1 MNHNY and CDR2 SVGAGI (reference sequence). The V end lost 0 bases, the J end lost 3 bases, and 11 bases lay between the germline ends. The sample was PBMCs or a T cell subset sorted from them (not recorded which). This chain uses TRBV6-6 with TRBJ2-5; TRBD2 might be the D (6 bases). This receptor was identified in an adult woman who had mild COVID-19 (a few samples of this study predate the infection). Cell type and time point are not known. The CDR3 sequence is CASSYSRGEKETQYF. Written as DNA, the CDR3 is TGTGCCAGCAGTTACTCCCGCGGGGAAAAAGAGACCCAGTACTTC.